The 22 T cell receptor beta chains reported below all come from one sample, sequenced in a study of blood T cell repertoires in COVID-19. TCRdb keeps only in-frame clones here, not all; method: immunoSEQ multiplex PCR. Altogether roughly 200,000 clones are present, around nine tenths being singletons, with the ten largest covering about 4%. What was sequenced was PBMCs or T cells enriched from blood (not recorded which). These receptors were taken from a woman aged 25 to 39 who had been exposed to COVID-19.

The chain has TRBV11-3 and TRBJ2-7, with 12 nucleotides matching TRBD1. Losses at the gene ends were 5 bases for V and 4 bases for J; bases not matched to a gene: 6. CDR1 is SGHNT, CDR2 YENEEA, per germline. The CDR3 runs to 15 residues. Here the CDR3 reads CASSRPGQGAYEQYF. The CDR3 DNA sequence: TGTGCCAGCAGCCGGCCGGGACAGGGGGCGTACGAGCAGTACTTC.

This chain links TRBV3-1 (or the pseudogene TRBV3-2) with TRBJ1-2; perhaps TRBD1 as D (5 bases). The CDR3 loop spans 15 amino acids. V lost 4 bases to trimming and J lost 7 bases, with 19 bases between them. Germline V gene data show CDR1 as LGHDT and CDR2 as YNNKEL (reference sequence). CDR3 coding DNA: TGTGCCAGCAGCCTCTCGGGAGGGGTCGGTGTTGGCTACACCTTC. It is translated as CASSLSGGVGVGYTF.

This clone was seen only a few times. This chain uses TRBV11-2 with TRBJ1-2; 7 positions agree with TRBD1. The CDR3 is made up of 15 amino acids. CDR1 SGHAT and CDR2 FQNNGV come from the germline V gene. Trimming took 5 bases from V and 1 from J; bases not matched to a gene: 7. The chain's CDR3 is CASSASTGDNYGYTF. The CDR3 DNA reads TGTGCCAGCAGCGCGAGCACAGGGGATAACTATGGCTACACCTTC.

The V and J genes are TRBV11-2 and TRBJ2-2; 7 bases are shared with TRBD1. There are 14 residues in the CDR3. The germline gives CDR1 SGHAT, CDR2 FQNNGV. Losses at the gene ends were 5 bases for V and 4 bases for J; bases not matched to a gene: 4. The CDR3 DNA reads TGTGCCAGCAGCGGCGACAGGGCCACCGGGGAGCTGTTTTTT. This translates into CASSGDRATGELFF. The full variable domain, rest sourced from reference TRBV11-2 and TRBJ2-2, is EAGVAQSPRYKIIEKRQSVAFWCNPISGHATLYWYQQILGQGPKLLIQFQNNGVVDDSQLPKDRFSAERLKGVDSTLKIQPAKLEDSAVYLCASSGDRATGELFFGEGSRLTVL.

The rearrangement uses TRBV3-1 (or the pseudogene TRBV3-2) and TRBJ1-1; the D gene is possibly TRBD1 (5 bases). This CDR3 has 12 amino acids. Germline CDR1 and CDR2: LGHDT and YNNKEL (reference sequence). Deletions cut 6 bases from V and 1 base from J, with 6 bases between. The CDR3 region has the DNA TGTGCCAGCAGTACAGGGAACACTGAAGCTTTCTTT. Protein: CASSTGNTEAFF.

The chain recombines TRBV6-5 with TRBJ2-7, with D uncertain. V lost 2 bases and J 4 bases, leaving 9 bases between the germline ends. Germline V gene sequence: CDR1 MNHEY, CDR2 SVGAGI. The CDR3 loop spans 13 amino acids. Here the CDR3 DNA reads TGTGCCAGCAGTTACCTCCCACAGTACGAGCAGTACTTC. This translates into CASSYLPQYEQYF.

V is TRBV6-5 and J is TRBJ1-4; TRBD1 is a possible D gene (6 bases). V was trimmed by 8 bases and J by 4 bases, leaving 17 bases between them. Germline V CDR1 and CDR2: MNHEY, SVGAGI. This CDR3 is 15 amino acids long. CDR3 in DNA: TGTGCCAGCGGAAAGGGGACACTCTTTAATGAAAAACTGTTTTTT. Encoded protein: CASGKGTLFNEKLFF.

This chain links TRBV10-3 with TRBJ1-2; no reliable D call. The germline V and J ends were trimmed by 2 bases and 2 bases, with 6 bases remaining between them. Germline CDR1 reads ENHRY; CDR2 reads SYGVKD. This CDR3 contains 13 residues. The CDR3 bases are TGTGCCATCAGTGAGAACGCGAACTATGGCTACACCTTC. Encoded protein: CAISENANYGYTF.

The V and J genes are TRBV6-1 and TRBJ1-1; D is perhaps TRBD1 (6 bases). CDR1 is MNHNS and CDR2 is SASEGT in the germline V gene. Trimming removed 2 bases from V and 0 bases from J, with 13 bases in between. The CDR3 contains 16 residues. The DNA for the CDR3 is TGTGCCAGCAGTGAAAGGGGGATAGGGGTGAACACTGAAGCTTTCTTT. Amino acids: CASSERGIGVNTEAFF.

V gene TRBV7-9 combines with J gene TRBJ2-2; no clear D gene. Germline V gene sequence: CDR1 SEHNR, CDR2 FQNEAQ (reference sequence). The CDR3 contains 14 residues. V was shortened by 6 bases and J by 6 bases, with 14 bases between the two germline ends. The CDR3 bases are TGTGCCAGCAGTTCACTCTCATTCGCCGGGGAGCTGTTTTTT. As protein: CASSSLSFAGELFF. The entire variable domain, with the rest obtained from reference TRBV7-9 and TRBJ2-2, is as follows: DTGVSQNPRHKITKRGQNVTFRCDPISEHNRLYWYRQTLGQGPEFLTYFQNEAQLEKSRLLSDRFSAERPKGSFSTLEIQRTEQGDSAMYLCASSSLSFAGELFFGEGSRLTVL.

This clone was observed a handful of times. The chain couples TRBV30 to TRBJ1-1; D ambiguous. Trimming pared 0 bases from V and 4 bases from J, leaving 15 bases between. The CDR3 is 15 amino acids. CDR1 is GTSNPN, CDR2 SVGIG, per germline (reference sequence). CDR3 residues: CAWSVVGGRFTEAFF. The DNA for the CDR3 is TGTGCCTGGAGTGTAGTGGGAGGGCGTTTCACTGAAGCTTTCTTT.

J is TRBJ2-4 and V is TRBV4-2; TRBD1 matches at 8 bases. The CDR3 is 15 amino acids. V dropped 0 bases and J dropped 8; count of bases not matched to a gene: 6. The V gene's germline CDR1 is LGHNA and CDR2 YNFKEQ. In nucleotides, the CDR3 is TGTGCCAGCAGCCAAGATGGACAGGGTCGAGACATTCAGTACTTC. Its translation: CASSQDGQGRDIQYF.

CDR3 region: CASSVRSGGAEQYF. The DNA of the CDR3 is TGTGCCAGCAGCGTAAGGAGCGGGGGCGCCGAGCAGTACTTC. The chain carries TRBV2 and TRBJ2-7; 8 bases line up with TRBD2. The length of the CDR3 is 14 residues. With V trimmed by 6 bases and J by 6 bases, 10 bases remained unmatched. Germline V CDR1 and CDR2: SNHLY, FYNNEI.

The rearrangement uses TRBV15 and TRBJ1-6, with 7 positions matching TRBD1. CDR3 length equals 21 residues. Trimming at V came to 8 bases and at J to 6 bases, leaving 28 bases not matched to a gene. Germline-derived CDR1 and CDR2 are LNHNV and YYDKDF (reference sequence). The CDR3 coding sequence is TGTGCCACCGTTTGGGGAAGATACGACAGGGTCAGTCGGCTTGGTAATTCACCCCTCCACTTT. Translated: CATVWGRYDRVSRLGNSPLHF.

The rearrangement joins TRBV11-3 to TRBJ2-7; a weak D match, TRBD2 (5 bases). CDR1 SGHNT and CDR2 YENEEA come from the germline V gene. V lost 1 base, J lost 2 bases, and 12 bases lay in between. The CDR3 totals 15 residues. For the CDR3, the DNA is TGTGCCAGCAGCTTAGTCAGCGGACTCACCTACGAGCAGTACTTC. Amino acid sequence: CASSLVSGLTYEQYF. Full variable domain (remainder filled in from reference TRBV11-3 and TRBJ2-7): EAGVVQSPRYKIIEKKQPVAFWCNPISGHNTLYWYLQNLGQGPELLIRYENEEAVDDSQLPKDRFSAERLKGVDSTLKIQPAELGDSAVYLCASSLVSGLTYEQYFGPGTRLTVT.

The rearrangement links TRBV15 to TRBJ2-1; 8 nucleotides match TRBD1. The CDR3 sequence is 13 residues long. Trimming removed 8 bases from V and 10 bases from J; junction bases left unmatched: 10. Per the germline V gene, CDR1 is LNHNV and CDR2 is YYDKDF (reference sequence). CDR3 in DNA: TGTGCCACCGACAGGGGAGTGGGTGAGGAGCAGTTCTTC. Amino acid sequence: CATDRGVGEEQFF.

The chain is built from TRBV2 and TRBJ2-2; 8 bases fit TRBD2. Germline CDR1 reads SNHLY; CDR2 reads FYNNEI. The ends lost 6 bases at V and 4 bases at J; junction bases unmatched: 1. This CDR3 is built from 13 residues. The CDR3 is CASRRGGTGELFF. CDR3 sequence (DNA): TGTGCCAGCAGACGGGGGGGCACCGGGGAGCTGTTTTTT.

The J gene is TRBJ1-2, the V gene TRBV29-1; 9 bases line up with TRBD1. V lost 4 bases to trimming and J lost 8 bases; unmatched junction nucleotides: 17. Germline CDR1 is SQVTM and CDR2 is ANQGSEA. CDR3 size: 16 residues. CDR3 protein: CSVGEGQGASRGGYTF. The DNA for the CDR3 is TGCAGCGTTGGGGAGGGACAGGGTGCTTCACGAGGGGGCTACACCTTC.

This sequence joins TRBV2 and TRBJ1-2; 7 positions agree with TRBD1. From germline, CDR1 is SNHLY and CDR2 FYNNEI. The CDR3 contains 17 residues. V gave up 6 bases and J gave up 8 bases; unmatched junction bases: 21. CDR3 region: CASSLRGQSPGVTGYTF. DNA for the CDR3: TGTGCCAGCAGCCTCCGGGGACAGTCCCCCGGCGTGACAGGCTACACCTTC. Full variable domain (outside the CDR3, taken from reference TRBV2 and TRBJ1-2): EPEVTQTPSHQVTQMGQEVILRCVPISNHLYFYWYRQILGQKVEFLVSFYNNEISEKSEIFDDQFSVERPDGSNFTLKIRSTKLEDSAMYFCASSLRGQSPGVTGYTFGSGTRLTVV.

This CDR3 is CASSLDSDRPYTF. CDR3 DNA sequence: TGCGCCAGCAGTCTCGATTCCGACAGGCCCTACACCTTC. This sequence joins TRBV5-1 and TRBJ1-2; D perhaps matches TRBD1 (6 bases). Germline V lookup: CDR1 SGHRS, CDR2 YFSETQ. CDR3 length: 13 residues. Trimming removed 5 bases from V and 10 bases from J, with 18 bases in between. The full variable domain, rest sourced from reference TRBV5-1 and TRBJ1-2, is KAGVTQTPRYLIKTRGQQVTLSCSPISGHRSVSWYQQTPGQGLQFLFEYFSETQRNKGNFPGRFSGRQFSNSRSEMNVSTLELGDSALYLCASSLDSDRPYTFGSGTRLTVV.

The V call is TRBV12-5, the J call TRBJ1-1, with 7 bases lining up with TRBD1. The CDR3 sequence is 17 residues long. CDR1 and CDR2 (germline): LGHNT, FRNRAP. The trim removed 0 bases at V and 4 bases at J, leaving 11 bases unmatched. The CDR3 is CASGLVLGRQGVTEAFF. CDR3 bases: TGTGCTAGTGGTTTGGTACTAGGCAGACAGGGCGTCACTGAAGCTTTCTTT.

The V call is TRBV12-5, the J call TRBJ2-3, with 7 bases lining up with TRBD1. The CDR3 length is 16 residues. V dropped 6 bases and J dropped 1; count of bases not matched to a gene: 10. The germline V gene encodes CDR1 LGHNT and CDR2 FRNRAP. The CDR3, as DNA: TGTGCTAGTGGCCCCAGACAGGGTGAACGCACAGATACGCAGTATTTT. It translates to CASGPRQGERTDTQYF.